These T cell receptor beta chains were read from a single sample in a study of blood T cell dynamics during melanoma immunotherapy. TCRdb keeps only in-frame clones here, not all; method: immunoSEQ multiplex PCR. The sample includes about 24,000 clones, around 88% seen only once; the top ten take 3.5% to 6%. The source was blood, collected from a patient treated with checkpoint blockade. The receptors stem from a human donor with melanoma. The CDR3 runs from the conserved cysteine through the conserved F or W. A D gene is named only where the DNA matches it firmly. The listing skips clone size in some rows; elsewhere it reads once, few, many or a size class.

j_call	v_call	clone_size	d_call	cdr3_nt	cdr3_aa
TRBJ2-7	TRBV4-2	-	TRBD2	TGTGCCAGCAGCCAAGGGCCAGCGGGGGGGGAGCAGTACTTC	CASSQGPAGGEQYF
TRBJ2-7	TRBV7-9	-	-	TGTGCCAGCAGCGGACGGGGCGCGGGCATCCATCCCTACGAGCAGTACTTC	CASSGRGAGIHPYEQYF
TRBJ2-5	TRBV5-6	-	-	TGTGCCAGCAGCGGGACTTATTCACAAGAGACCCAGTACTTC	CASSGTYSQETQYF
TRBJ2-1	TRBV14	-	TRBD2	TGTGCCAGCAGCCAAGAAACTGGCGGGAGGGCCAGTAATGAGCAGTTCTTC	CASSQETGGRASNEQFF
TRBJ2-3	TRBV28	-	TRBD2	TGTGCCAGCAGTTTAGGCGGGAGTTTGGATACGCAGTATTTT	CASSLGGSLDTQYF
TRBJ2-1	TRBV5-1	-	TRBD2	TGCGCCAGCAGCTTGGTAATAGCGGGAGTAGGGTACTACAATGAGCAGTTCTTC	CASSLVIAGVGYYNEQFF
TRBJ2-7	TRBV25-1	few	TRBD1	TGTGCCAGCAGACGACAGGGCTACGAGCAGTACTTC	CASRRQGYEQYF
TRBJ2-4	TRBV5-1	-	-	TGCGCCAGCAGTTCCGGAATGGGGGAAAACATTCAGTACTTC	CASSSGMGENIQYF
TRBJ1-2	TRBV6-6	-	TRBD1	TGTGCCAGCAGTTACACAGGGGGAGTGGGGGGCTACACCTTC	CASSYTGGVGGYTF
TRBJ2-3	TRBV5-8	once	-	TGTGCCAGCAGCTTCGCGGTCACCTCTGGCACAGATACGCAGTATTTT	CASSFAVTSGTDTQYF
TRBJ1-5	TRBV19	once	-	TGTGCCAGTAACAAGGAGGGAAGGGGTAGTCAGCCCCAGCATTTT	CASNKEGRGSQPQHF
TRBJ2-7	TRBV28	-	-	TGTGCCAGCACTCTCGGTGTTGCCACCTACGAGCAGTACTTC	CASTLGVATYEQYF
TRBJ2-7	TRBV27	-	-	TGTGCCAGCAGTTTATTCAAGGGGGGATCCGAGCAGTACTTC	CASSLFKGGSEQYF
TRBJ1-1	TRBV4-2	-	TRBD1	TGTGCCAGCAGCCAAGTACAGGGACAGGGGAACACTGAAGCTTTCTTT	CASSQVQGQGNTEAFF
TRBJ2-3	TRBV10-1	-	-	TGCGCCAGCAGTGAGTCGGGCCCGGGGTTCATAGATACGCAGTATTTT	CASSESGPGFIDTQYF
TRBJ2-7	TRBV28	-	-	TGTGCCAGCAGCCGAGGACTACCCTACGAGCAGTACTTC	CASSRGLPYEQYF
TRBJ2-7	TRBV5-4	-	-	TGTGCCAGCAGCAACGGAGCGGTCTCCTACGAGCAGTACTTC	CASSNGAVSYEQYF
TRBJ2-7	TRBV5-4	once	-	TGTGCCAGCAGCCCAGTTGGGGAAACCTACGAGCAGTACTTC	CASSPVGETYEQYF
TRBJ1-1	TRBV5-5	-	-	TGTGCCAGCAGCTGGGGGCGGGGGAACACTGAAGCTTTCTTT	CASSWGRGNTEAFF
TRBJ2-1	TRBV15	-	-	TGTGCCACCAGCCAGCGGTTCAATGAGCAGTTCTTC	CATSQRFNEQFF
TRBJ2-7	TRBV2	-	TRBD1	TGTGCCAGCAGTGGACAGGGCTACGAGCAGTACTTC	CASSGQGYEQYF
TRBJ1-1	TRBV7-7	-	-	TGTGCTAGCAGGGCTTCACGCGGGAGCCGATTTAAGGAAGGCACTGAAGCTTTCTTT	CASRASRGSRFKEGTEAFF
TRBJ1-5	TRBV10-3	-	TRBD1	TGTGCCATCAGTGAGCTGGACAGGGGCCGGGGCAATCAGCCCCAGCATTTT	CAISELDRGRGNQPQHF
TRBJ2-5	TRBV6-5	-	-	TGTGCCAGCACTCCGGGTGGGGGAGAGACCCAGTACTTC	CASTPGGGETQYF
TRBJ2-5	TRBV7-7	few	TRBD2	TGTGCCAGCAGCCGGACTAGCGGGAGATGGGAGACCCAGTACTTC	CASSRTSGRWETQYF
TRBJ2-3	TRBV9	-	-	TGTGCCAGCAGCCCCCGCCGGGTCGGGAGCACAGATACGCAGTATTTT	CASSPRRVGSTDTQYF
TRBJ1-5	TRBV28	-	-	TGTGCCATAACAACGGGGGCGCGAAATCAGCCCCAGCATTTT	CAITTGARNQPQHF
TRBJ2-2	TRBV7-2	once	-	TGTGCCAGCAGCTTAGGAGTTAACACCGGGGAGCTGTTTTTT	CASSLGVNTGELFF
TRBJ1-2	TRBV15	few	-	TGTGCCACCAGCAGAGATACGACAGGCTACACCTTC	CATSRDTTGYTF
TRBJ1-5	TRBV6-6	-	-	TGTGCCAGCAGTTCCGGGCGCGGTCAGCCCCAGCATTTT	CASSSGRGQPQHF
TRBJ1-4	TRBV9	-	-	TGTGCCAGCAGCGCAGGATCGGGGGGCGCGGATAATGAAAAACTGTTTTTT	CASSAGSGGADNEKLFF
TRBJ1-5	TRBV21-1	-	-	TGTGCCCCGGCGGCCGGGGGGCACCCCTATCAGCCCCAGCATTTT	CAPAAGGHPYQPQHF
TRBJ2-5	TRBV15	-	-	TGTGCCACCAGCATCCCCTTTCGGGAGACCCAGTACTTC	CATSIPFRETQYF
TRBJ2-1	TRBV6-1	-	-	TGTGCCAGCAGTGAAAGTTTCCCGGCCCGGGGGTTCTTC	CASSESFPARGFF
TRBJ2-7	TRBV9	-	TRBD2	TGTGCCAGCAGCGTAGGTCCGGGAGGGCGGTACGAGCAGTACTTC	CASSVGPGGRYEQYF
TRBJ2-6	TRBV7-8	-	-	TGTGCCAGCAGGGACGATGGGGGGTCTGGGGCCAACGTCCTGACTTTC	CASRDDGGSGANVLTF
TRBJ1-5	TRBV7-6	-	-	TGTGCCAGCCCCACCTGGGGGAGCAATCAGCCCCAGCATTTT	CASPTWGSNQPQHF
TRBJ2-1	TRBV6-1	-	TRBD2	TGTGCCAGCCGGGGGGGCTACAATGAGCAGTTCTTC	CASRGGYNEQFF
TRBJ2-2	TRBV5-6	-	TRBD1	TGTGCCAGCAGCTTTTCCACAGGGGCCGGGGAGCTGTTTTTT	CASSFSTGAGELFF
TRBJ2-7	TRBV19	-	-	TGTGCCAGTAGTCCCCTAGGGGTCTCCTACGAGCAGTACTTC	CASSPLGVSYEQYF
TRBJ2-3	TRBV27	-	-	TGTGCCAGCAGTTATAACAGACCCACAGATACGCAGTATTTT	CASSYNRPTDTQYF
TRBJ1-4	TRBV13	-	TRBD1	TGTGCCAGCAGCTTAGGTGGGACAGGGTACAATGAAAAACTGTTTTTT	CASSLGGTGYNEKLFF
TRBJ2-7	TRBV18	few	-	TGTGCCAGCTCACCAAGAGGCTGGGACGAGCAGTACTTC	CASSPRGWDEQYF
TRBJ1-1	TRBV18	-	-	TGTGCCAGCTCACCGGGGTACACTGAAGCTTTCTTT	CASSPGYTEAFF
TRBJ1-4	TRBV5-1	-	TRBD1	TGCGCCAGCAGCCCCGCAGGGGGCGTTGCTAATGAAAAACTGTTTTTT	CASSPAGGVANEKLFF
TRBJ2-7	TRBV4-1	-	-	TGCGCCAGCAGCCAGGGATCTCTAGGGGGGTACGAGCAGTACTTC	CASSQGSLGGYEQYF
TRBJ2-3	TRBV7-3	-	-	TGTGCCAGCAGCTCTAACACAGATACGCAGTATTTT	CASSSNTDTQYF
TRBJ2-7	TRBV2	-	TRBD1	TGTGCCACCAGGCGGACAGGGGTTTACGAGCAGTACTTC	CATRRTGVYEQYF
TRBJ2-5	TRBV2	-	-	TGTGCCAGCAAGGAGACCGATTACCAAGAGACCCAGTACTTC	CASKETDYQETQYF
TRBJ2-7	TRBV7-9	-	-	TGTGCCAGCAGCTTAGTGGGGTACGAGCAGTACTTC	CASSLVGYEQYF